One sample yielded the 27 T cell receptor beta chains listed below, sequenced in a study of shared clonotypes between healthy human individuals (dated by TCRdb to 2018 to 2021). The library was prepared using the immunoSEQ multiplex PCR assay. TCRdb took over this immuneACCESS table, retaining in-frame rearrangements with V and J assigned. Such tables are incomplete; in checked studies, under half of the missing clones stem from an unresolved V gene, and the remainder is unexplained. Counted in this sample were 2 million or so clones; 95% of them appeared once. The ten largest clones add up to 0.13% of the sample. Sequencing was carried out using naive CD4+ T cells sorted from blood. The sample's cell subset or site label, decoded: CD45RA+ positively selected. All receptors come from a man younger than 35 in good health.

The chain is built from TRBV6-1 and TRBJ2-5, with 7 bases identical to TRBD1. V was clipped by 3 bases and J by 1 base; unmatched bases: 8. The germline V gene has CDR1 MNHNS and CDR2 SASEGT. CDR3 length: 16 residues. The CDR3 loop reads CASSDHTRGFQETQYF. The CDR3 DNA sequence: TGTGCCAGCAGTGATCACACCAGGGGGTTCCAAGAGACCCAGTACTTC.

The J gene is TRBJ2-1, the V gene TRBV6-6; 7 nucleotides match TRBD2. There are 13 residues in the CDR3. V was clipped by 9 bases and J by 12 bases; unmatched bases: 14. Germline V gene sequence: CDR1 MNHNY, CDR2 SVGAGI (reference sequence). CDR3 amino acids: CASSGQTGGWQFF. The CDR3 DNA reads TGTGCCAGTTCGGGTCAAACGGGAGGATGGCAGTTCTTC.

The V call is TRBV11-2, the J call TRBJ2-3; 10 bases match TRBD2. Germline V CDR1 and CDR2: SGHAT, FQNNGV. The ends lost 1 base at V and 3 bases at J; junction bases unmatched: 4. The CDR3 spans 16 residues. The CDR3 nucleotides read TGTGCCAGCAGCTTAGTTTTTAGCGGGAGGACAGATACGCAGTATTTT. This gives the protein CASSLVFSGRTDTQYF.

This clone has just one count. The chain combines TRBV7-6 with TRBJ2-3; a possible D gene is TRBD1 (6 bases). CDR3 length: 18 residues. The germline CDR1 and CDR2 sequences are SGHVS and FNYEAQ. Trimming removed 4 bases at V and 5 bases at J, with 25 bases between. CDR3 in DNA: TGTGCCAGCAGCTCCGATTCCGCCCCAGGGGCGCGGGTAGATACGCAGTATTTT. This translates into CASSSDSAPGARVDTQYF.

This clone turned up a few times. The chain has TRBV11-1 and TRBJ1-6; D remains unclear. CDR1 is SGHAT, CDR2 FQDESV, per germline (reference sequence). The CDR3 extends over 13 amino acids. Trimming removed 5 bases at V and 8 bases at J, with 10 bases between. CDR3 in amino acids: CASSPGRDSPLHF. The CDR3 bases are TGTGCCAGCAGCCCCGGAAGGGATTCACCCCTCCACTTT. The full variable domain, its missing parts supplied by reference TRBV11-1 and TRBJ1-6, is EAEVAQSPRYKITEKSQAVAFWCDPISGHATLYWYRQILGQGPELLVQFQDESVVDDSQLPKDRFSAERLKGVDSTLKIQPAELGDSAMYLCASSPGRDSPLHFGNGTRLTVT.

The chain combines TRBV7-2 with TRBJ2-1; D call uncertain. V dropped 5 bases and J dropped 5 bases, with 7 bases sitting between them. Per the germline V gene, CDR1 is SGHTA and CDR2 is FQGNSA. This CDR3 has 12 residues. DNA for the CDR3: TGTGCCAGCAGCCCCTTACACAATGAGCAGTTCTTC. Its protein product is CASSPLHNEQFF.

The gene calls are TRBV10-2 and TRBJ1-1; no reliable D call. With 4 bases removed from V and 1 base from J, the gap between germline ends came to 4 bases. This CDR3 spans 12 amino acids. Germline CDR1 reads WSHSY; CDR2 reads SAAADI. This chain's CDR3 is CASSGSNTEAFF. CDR3 sequence (DNA): TGCGCCAGCAGTGGTTCGAACACTGAAGCTTTCTTT.

This clone was seen ten or more times. This sequence joins TRBV10-3 and TRBJ1-5; a weak D match, TRBD1 (6 bases). V was shortened by 6 bases and J by 5 bases, with 20 bases between the two germline ends. CDR3 size: 16 residues. CDR1 is ENHRY, CDR2 SYGVKD, per germline. The CDR3 nucleotides are TGTGCCATCAGCGCAACAGGGTTTCGTGGTGATCAGCCCCAGCATTTT. This gives the protein CAISATGFRGDQPQHF.

This chain joins TRBV27 and TRBJ1-1; D perhaps matches TRBD1 (5 bases). V lost 5 bases, J lost 4 bases, and 17 bases lay in between. Germline loops: CDR1 MNHEY, CDR2 SMNVEV (reference sequence). The CDR3 consists of 15 residues. CDR3 protein: CASSTLTEGSTEAFF. CDR3 nucleotides: TGTGCCAGCAGTACTCTGACCGAGGGGAGCACTGAAGCTTTCTTT.

This clone was counted a single time. The chain links TRBV6-5 to TRBJ2-7; D is unclear. This CDR3 region has 11 residues. CDR1 is MNHEY, CDR2 SVGAGI, per germline. With 6 bases removed from V and 7 bases from J, the gap between germline ends came to 10 bases. CDR3 nucleotide sequence: TGTGCCAGCAGAAGAAAGGGAGAGCAGTACTTC. It codes for CASRRKGEQYF.

The V gene is TRBV15, the J gene TRBJ2-2; a weak D match, TRBD1 (6 bases). V was clipped by 1 base and J by 1 base, with 7 bases between them. The CDR3 loop spans 15 amino acids. The germline V gene has CDR1 LNHNV and CDR2 YYDKDF (reference sequence). The CDR3 DNA is TGTGCCACCAGCAGAGGGGGACAGAACACCGGGGAGCTGTTTTTT. This codes for CATSRGGQNTGELFF.

The chain couples TRBV6-5 to TRBJ2-5; 7 bases fit TRBD1. CDR3 length equals 13 residues. V lost 7 bases and J lost 5; bases outside the gene matches: 7. CDR1 is MNHEY, CDR2 SVGAGI, per germline. The CDR3 DNA reads TGTGCCAGCACTCAGACAGGGTCGGAGACCCAGTACTTC. Translating it yields CASTQTGSETQYF.

The rearrangement uses TRBV27 and TRBJ2-5; D call uncertain. The DNA end lines up better with TRBJ2-7; the J call may be wrong. The CDR3 loop spans 14 amino acids. Germline CDR1 MNHEY, CDR2 SMNVEV (reference sequence). The CDR3 coding sequence is TGTGCCAGCAGTTTAATAGGGCAAGGCTACGAGCAGTACTTC. This gives the protein CASSLIGQGYEQYF.

The chain is built from TRBV9 and TRBJ2-3, with 7 bases matching TRBD2. CDR1 SGDLS and CDR2 YYNGEE come from the germline V gene. The V and J ends lost 0 bases and 1 base, in that order; junction bases with no gene match: 5. The CDR3 runs to 16 residues. The CDR3 reads CASSVGAGEGTDTQYF. Written as DNA, the CDR3 is TGTGCCAGCAGCGTAGGGGCGGGAGAAGGCACAGATACGCAGTATTTT.

This rearrangement joins TRBV11-2 to TRBJ2-4; TRBD2 might be the D (6 bases). CDR1 is SGHAT and CDR2 is FQNNGV in the germline V gene. This CDR3 has 15 residues. Trimming pared 5 bases from V and 1 base from J, leaving 12 bases between. Written as DNA, the CDR3 is TGTGCCAGCAGCGTAGGGGACTTTGCCAAAAACATTCAGTACTTC. The encoded protein is CASSVGDFAKNIQYF.

The chain recombines TRBV7-2 with TRBJ1-5; 8 bases align to TRBD1. Germline-derived CDR1 and CDR2 are SGHTA and FQGNSA. After removal of 5 bases from V and 2 bases from J, the junction contained 5 bases not matched to a gene. This CDR3 has 15 residues. The CDR3 spells CASSTRGLGNQPQHF. CDR3 sequence (DNA): TGTGCCAGCAGCACCAGGGGGCTGGGCAATCAGCCCCAGCATTTT.

This clone appeared a single time. J is TRBJ1-1 and V is TRBV5-1, with TRBD1 matching over 8 bases. The CDR3 has 13 residues. The V and J ends lost 4 bases and 4 bases, in that order; junction bases with no gene match: 3. In germline, CDR1 is SGHRS, CDR2 YFSETQ. In DNA form, the CDR3 reads TGCGCCAGCAGCGGAGGGACAGGCACTGAAGCTTTCTTT. Translation gives CASSGGTGTEAFF. Variable domain in full (rest from reference TRBV5-1 and TRBJ1-1): KAGVTQTPRYLIKTRGQQVTLSCSPISGHRSVSWYQQTPGQGLQFLFEYFSETQRNKGNFPGRFSGRQFSNSRSEMNVSTLELGDSALYLCASSGGTGTEAFFGQGTRLTVV.

This rearrangement joins TRBV6-6 to TRBJ1-5; possibly TRBD1 for D (6 bases). Germline lookup yields CDR1 MNHNY and CDR2 SVGAGI (reference sequence). Trimming took 5 bases from V and 6 from J, leaving 14 bases between them. The CDR3 contains 14 residues. The CDR3 here is CASSQQGKGQPQHF. The CDR3 DNA reads TGTGCCAGCAGTCAACAGGGTAAGGGTCAGCCCCAGCATTTT.

The chain has TRBV10-3 and TRBJ2-1; TRBD1 agrees at 7 bases. CDR1 is ENHRY and CDR2 is SYGVKD in the germline V gene. The ends lost 5 bases at V and 0 bases at J; junction bases unmatched: 7. The CDR3 is 16 residues long. CDR3 nucleotide sequence: TGTGCCATCAGTAAGACAGGGTGGGACTCCTACAATGAGCAGTTCTTC. This translates into CAISKTGWDSYNEQFF.

The chain recombines TRBV7-3 with TRBJ2-5, with TRBD1 identical over 8 bases. The V segment lost 2 bases and the J segment 4 bases; nucleotides outside the gene matches: 12. CDR1 and CDR2 from the germline V gene are SGHTA and FQGTGA. The length of the CDR3 is 17 residues. CDR3 sequence (DNA): TGTGCCAGCAGCTTACAAGGCGGAGGACAGGGAGGAGAGACCCAGTACTTC. Protein product: CASSLQGGGQGGETQYF.

This clone has only one observation. The V gene is TRBV29-1, the J gene TRBJ1-2; a possible D gene is TRBD1 (5 bases). The V and J ends lost 7 bases and 8 bases respectively, with 8 bases between them. This CDR3 contains 9 residues. CDR1 and CDR2 (germline): SQVTM, ANQGSEA. In DNA, the CDR3 is TGCAGCGGGGGCGAAGGCTACACCTTC. Translated, it gives CSGGEGYTF.

About this clone itself: The same CDR3 arises from other DNA sequences in this sample as well. The rearrangement links TRBV7-2 to TRBJ2-7; 11 nucleotides match TRBD1. V dropped 3 bases and J dropped 5; count of bases not matched to a gene: 6. CDR1 SGHTA and CDR2 FQGNSA come from the germline V gene. The length of the CDR3 is 15 residues. The CDR3 reads CASSLAGQGVDEQYF. The CDR3 nucleotides are TGTGCCAGCAGCTTGGCGGGACAGGGGGTAGACGAGCAGTACTTC.

The rearrangement links TRBV4-1 to TRBJ1-5, with unresolved D. Germline CDR1 and CDR2: MGHRA and YSYEKL. Trimming stripped 0 bases from V and 7 bases from J, with 13 bases between. The CDR3 contains 15 residues. The chain's CDR3 is CASSQDPPPFQPQHF. For the CDR3, the DNA is TGCGCCAGCAGCCAAGATCCGCCCCCATTCCAGCCCCAGCATTTT.

This chain links TRBV6-5 with TRBJ2-4; the match to TRBD2 covers 8 bases. CDR1 MNHEY and CDR2 SVGAGI come from the germline V gene. Trimming cost V 10 bases and J 0 bases; bases outside gene matches: 8. This CDR3 spans 15 amino acids. CDR3 residues: CATRGGGLAKNIQYF. The CDR3 DNA follows: TGTGCCACCAGGGGCGGGGGGCTAGCCAAAAACATTCAGTACTTC.

The rearrangement uses TRBV30 and TRBJ2-3; D gene ambiguous. V dropped 8 bases and J dropped 6 bases, with 15 bases sitting between them. This CDR3 contains 12 residues. Germline V CDR1 and CDR2: GTSNPN, SVGIG (reference sequence). The CDR3 DNA reads TGTGCCACTGGCAGCTTAGGGGATACGCAGTATTTT. Its protein is CATGSLGDTQYF.

V and J are TRBV5-1 and TRBJ2-7; 15 bases are a match to TRBD2. Looked up from germline, CDR1 is SGHRS and CDR2 is YFSETQ. This CDR3 comprises 18 residues. Trimming cost V 0 bases and J 3 bases; bases outside gene matches: 7. The CDR3 bases are TGCGCCAGCAGCTTGGACGGACTAGCGGGAGGGCTCTACTACGAGCAGTACTTC. It yields the protein CASSLDGLAGGLYYEQYF.

The count of this clone is one. The gene calls are TRBV10-3 and TRBJ2-3; 7 nucleotides agree with TRBD1. Germline assignment: CDR1 ENHRY and CDR2 SYGVKD. The CDR3 is 18 residues long. The V and J ends lost 6 bases and 4 bases, in that order; junction bases with no gene match: 19. CDR3 residues: CAIRPSTGTSRLSDTQYF. The CDR3, as DNA: TGTGCCATCAGGCCGTCGACAGGGACGTCACGGCTTTCAGATACGCAGTATTTT.